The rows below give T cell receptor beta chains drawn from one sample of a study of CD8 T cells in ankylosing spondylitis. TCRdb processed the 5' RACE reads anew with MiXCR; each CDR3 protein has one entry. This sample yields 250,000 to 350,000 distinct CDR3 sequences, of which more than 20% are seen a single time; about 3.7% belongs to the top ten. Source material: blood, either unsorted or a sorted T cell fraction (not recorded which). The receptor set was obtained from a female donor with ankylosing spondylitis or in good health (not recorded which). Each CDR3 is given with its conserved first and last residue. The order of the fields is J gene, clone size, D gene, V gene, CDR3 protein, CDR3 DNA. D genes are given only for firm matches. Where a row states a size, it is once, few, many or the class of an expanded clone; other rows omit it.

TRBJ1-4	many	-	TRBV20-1	CSAKPDGYEKLFF	TGCAGTGCTAAGCCCGATGGGTATGAAAAACTGTTTTTT
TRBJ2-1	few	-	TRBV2	CASSAIFNEQFF	TGTGCCAGCAGTGCGATCTTCAATGAGCAGTTCTTC
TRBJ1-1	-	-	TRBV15	CATSLSRLNTEAFF	TGTGCCACCAGTCTGTCAAGGTTGAACACTGAAGCTTTCTTT
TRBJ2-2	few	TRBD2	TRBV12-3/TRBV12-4	CASSSRTIGTSGVWSGELFF	TGTGCCAGCAGTTCCCGAACTATCGGGACTAGCGGGGTCTGGAGTGGGGAGCTGTTTTTT
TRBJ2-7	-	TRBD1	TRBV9	CASSPRTGSTYEQYF	TGTGCCAGCAGCCCCCGGACAGGGAGCACCTACGAGCAGTACTTC
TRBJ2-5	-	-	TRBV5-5	CASSLAGEGTQYF	TGTGCCAGCAGCTTGGCAGGCGAAGGGACCCAGTACTTC
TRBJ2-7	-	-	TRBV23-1	CASSPFPDNPYEQYF	TGCGCCAGCAGTCCATTCCCGGACAACCCCTACGAGCAGTACTTC
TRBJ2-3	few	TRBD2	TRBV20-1	CSALPGLAGSTDTQYF	TGCAGTGCACTTCCGGGACTAGCGGGAAGCACAGATACGCAGTATTTT
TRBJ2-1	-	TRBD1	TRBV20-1	CSADPGTGVYDEQFF	TGCAGTGCCGATCCCGGGACAGGGGTGTACGATGAGCAGTTCTTC
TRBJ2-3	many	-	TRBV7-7	CASSLDLRDTQYF	TGTGCCAGCAGCTTAGATCTTCGGGATACGCAGTATTTT
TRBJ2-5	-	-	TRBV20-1	CSARGPRQYF	TGCAGTGCTAGAGGCCCCCGACAGTACTTC
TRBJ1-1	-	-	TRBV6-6	CASRAQGDTEAFF	TGTGCCAGCAGGGCACAGGGTGACACTGAAGCTTTCTTT
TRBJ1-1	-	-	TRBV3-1	CASSQDRWGEAFF	TGTGCCAGCAGCCAAGATCGGTGGGGCGAAGCTTTCTTT
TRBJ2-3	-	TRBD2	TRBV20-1	CSAGVAGGTDTQYF	TGCAGTGCTGGGGTAGCGGGAGGGACAGATACGCAGTATTTT
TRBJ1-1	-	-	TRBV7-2	CASTKSPGAVYTEAFF	TGTGCCAGCACCAAGAGTCCGGGTGCGGTGTACACTGAAGCTTTCTTT
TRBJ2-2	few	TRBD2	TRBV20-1	CSARSSGRSTGELFF	TGCAGTGCTAGATCTAGCGGGAGATCAACCGGGGAGCTGTTTTTT
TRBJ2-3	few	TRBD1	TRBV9	CASSPRTGEGTDTQYF	TGTGCCAGCAGCCCCCGGACAGGGGAGGGCACAGATACGCAGTATTTT
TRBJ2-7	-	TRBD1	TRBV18	CASSPTGDPYEQYF	TGTGCCAGCTCGCCGACAGGGGACCCCTACGAGCAGTACTTC
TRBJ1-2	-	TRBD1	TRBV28	CASKRQGRNYGYTF	TGTGCCAGCAAGAGACAGGGGAGAAACTATGGCTACACCTTC
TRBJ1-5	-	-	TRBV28	CASSSMQGSQPQHF	TGTGCCAGCAGTTCGATGCAGGGTAGTCAGCCCCAGCATTTT
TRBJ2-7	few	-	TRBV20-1	CSAGPYGYEQYF	TGCAGTGCCGGGCCCTATGGCTACGAGCAGTACTTC
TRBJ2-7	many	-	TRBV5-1	CASSTDSQGNYEQYF	TGCGCCAGCAGCACCGACAGTCAAGGGAACTACGAGCAGTACTTC
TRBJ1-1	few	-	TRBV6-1	CASSPTLVAEAFF	TGTGCCAGCAGCCCAACCCTGGTGGCTGAAGCTTTCTTT
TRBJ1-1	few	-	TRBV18	CASSPRKTNTEAFF	TGTGCCAGCTCACCAAGGAAGACGAACACTGAAGCTTTCTTT
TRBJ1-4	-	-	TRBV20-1	CSARDAERTTNEKLFF	TGCAGTGCTAGAGATGCAGAAAGAACAACTAATGAAAAACTGTTTTTT
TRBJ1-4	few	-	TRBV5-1	CASSLAGTTNEKLFF	TGCGCCAGCAGCTTGGCCGGGACAACTAATGAAAAACTGTTTTTT
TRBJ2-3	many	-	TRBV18	CASSPWDTQYF	TGTGCCAGCTCCCCGTGGGATACGCAGTATTTT
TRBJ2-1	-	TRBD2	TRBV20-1	CSTNPGLASYNEQFF	TGCAGTACCAATCCGGGACTAGCCTCCTACAATGAGCAGTTCTTC
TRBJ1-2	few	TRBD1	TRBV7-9	CASSFTGTGGLYGYTF	TGTGCCAGCAGCTTTACCGGGACAGGAGGTCTCTATGGCTACACCTTC
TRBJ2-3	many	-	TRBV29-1	CSARTDTQYF	TGCAGCGCCCGCACAGATACGCAGTATTTT
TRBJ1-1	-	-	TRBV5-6	CASSFKRGMNTEAFF	TGTGCCAGCAGCTTTAAGAGGGGGATGAACACTGAAGCTTTCTTT
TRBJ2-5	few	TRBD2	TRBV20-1	CSARDREDISRETQYF	TGCAGTGCTAGAGATCGGGAGGACATCTCCCGAGAGACCCAGTACTTC
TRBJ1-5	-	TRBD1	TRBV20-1	CSARSQGGNQPQHF	TGCAGTGCTAGAAGTCAGGGGGGAAATCAGCCCCAGCATTTT
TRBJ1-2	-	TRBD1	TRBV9	CASSVAGGWNYGYTF	TGTGCCAGCAGCGTAGCAGGGGGTTGGAACTATGGCTACACCTTC
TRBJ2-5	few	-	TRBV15	CATSRDGGKTQYF	TGTGCCACCAGCAGAGATGGTGGAAAGACCCAGTACTTC
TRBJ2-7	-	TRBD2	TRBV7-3	CASSLRGPGTSGGYEQYF	TGTGCCAGCAGCTTAAGAGGGCCTGGGACTAGCGGTGGCTACGAGCAGTACTTC
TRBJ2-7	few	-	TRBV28	CASGSLYEQYF	TGTGCCAGCGGATCCTTGTACGAGCAGTACTTC
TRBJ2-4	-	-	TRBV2	CASSEGGTEVKNIQYF	TGTGCCAGCAGTGAGGGTGGGACGGAAGTAAAAAACATTCAGTACTTC
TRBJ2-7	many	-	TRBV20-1	CSATSRTSYEQYF	TGCAGTGCTACCTCCCGGACCTCCTACGAGCAGTACTTC
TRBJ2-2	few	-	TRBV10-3	CAISEQGPGELFF	TGTGCCATCAGTGAGCAGGGACCCGGGGAGCTGTTTTTT